A single sample gave rise to the 5 T cell receptor beta chains below, sequenced in a study of early T cells in non-severe SARS-CoV-2 infection. TCRdb ran MiXCR on the 5' RACE reads and lists one entry per CDR3 protein. The data contain 95,000 to 110,000 distinct CDR3 sequences, 11% of them singletons. Sample: whole blood. All receptors come from an adult who was a healthcare worker with PCR-confirmed SARS-CoV-2 infection or an uninfected control (not recorded which).

This clonotype was seen repeatedly, ten times or more. J is TRBJ2-2 and V is TRBV12-3 or TRBV12-4; 11 bases agree with TRBD2. V dropped 8 bases and J dropped 7; count of bases not matched to a gene: 15. This CDR3 has 17 amino acids. DNA for the CDR3: TGTGCCAGCGGATCTCATAGCGGGAGGGCCTCGATCGGGGAGCTGTTTTTT. It codes for CASGSHSGRASIGELFF.

This clonotype was detected ten times or more. The CDR3 protein is CAWTRLGGVTDTQYF. The CDR3 nucleotides are TGTGCCTGGACCCGACTTGGGGGGGTCACAGATACGCAGTATTTT. The chain combines TRBV30 with TRBJ2-3; 7 bases agree with TRBD2. Trimming at V came to 4 bases and at J to 2 bases, leaving 9 bases not matched to a gene. This CDR3 spans 15 amino acids. Looked up from germline, CDR1 is GTSNPN and CDR2 is SVGIG (reference sequence). The full variable domain, rest sourced from reference TRBV30 and TRBJ2-3, is SQTIHQWPATLVQPVGSPLSLECTVEGTSNPNLYWYRQAAGRGLQLLFYSVGIGQISSEVPQNLSASRPQDRQFILSSKKLLLSDSGFYLCAWTRLGGVTDTQYFGPGTRLTVL.

This chain links TRBV7-2 with TRBJ2-3, with TRBD1 matching over 7 bases. There are 13 residues in the CDR3. Germline V gives CDR1 SGHTA, CDR2 FQGNSA. J gave up 4 bases and V 5 bases, and 3 bases lay outside the gene matches. CDR3: CASSRQGPDTQYF. CDR3 nucleotides: TGTGCCAGCAGCAGACAGGGTCCAGATACGCAGTATTTT. Combining the CDR3 with reference TRBV7-2 and TRBJ2-3 gives the whole variable domain GAGVSQSPSNKVTEKGKDVELRCDPISGHTALYWYRQSLGQGLEFLIYFQGNSAPDKSGLPSDRFSAERTGGSVSTLTIQRTQQEDSAVYLCASSRQGPDTQYFGPGTRLTVL.

This clonotype was counted between two and nine times. The chain employs TRBV6-2 or TRBV6-3 and TRBJ2-7; D remains ambiguous. Trimming removed 1 base at V and 7 bases at J, with 8 bases between. The CDR3 is made up of 12 amino acids. Germline lookup yields CDR1 MNHEY and CDR2 SVGEGT. This CDR3 reads CASSYYPGEQYF. CDR3 bases: TGTGCCAGCAGTTACTACCCCGGGGAGCAGTACTTC.

The J gene is TRBJ2-5, the V gene TRBV6-2 or TRBV6-3, with a weak D call TRBD2 (5 bases). Looked up from germline, CDR1 is MNHEY and CDR2 is SVGEGT. This CDR3 has 14 amino acids. The V end lost 8 bases, the J end lost 7 bases, and 20 bases lay between the germline ends. The CDR3 nucleotides are TGTGCCAGCGGCGACGAAACTAGATTTGTGACCCAGTACTTC. It is translated as CASGDETRFVTQYF.